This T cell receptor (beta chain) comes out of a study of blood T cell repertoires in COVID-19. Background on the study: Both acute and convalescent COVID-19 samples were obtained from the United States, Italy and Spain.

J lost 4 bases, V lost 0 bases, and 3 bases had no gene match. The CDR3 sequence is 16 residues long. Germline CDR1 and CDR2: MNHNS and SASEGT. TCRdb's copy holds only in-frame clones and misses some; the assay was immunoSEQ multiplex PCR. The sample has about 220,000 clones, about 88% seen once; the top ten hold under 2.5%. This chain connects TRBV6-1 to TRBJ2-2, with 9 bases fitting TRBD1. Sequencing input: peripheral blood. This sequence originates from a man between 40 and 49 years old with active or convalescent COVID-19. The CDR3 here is CASSEAGTGSTGELFF. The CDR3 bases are TGTGCCAGCAGTGAAGCAGGGACAGGGTCCACCGGGGAGCTGTTTTTT.